These T cell receptor beta chains were read from a single sample in a study of blood T cell repertoires in COVID-19. Assay used: immunoSEQ multiplex PCR; TCRdb lists only in-frame clones, some missing. The table has 67,000 or so clones, 81% seen once; the top ten hold 0.65% to 0.9%. The sample was peripheral blood. The receptors here all came from a woman aged 70-85 years with acute or convalescent COVID-19. Each CDR3 is given without its conserved first and last residue.

TRBV27	TRBJ2-1	ASSLRGVADEQF
TRBV9	TRBJ2-1	ASSDLLGNEQF
TRBV3-1/TRBV3-2	TRBJ2-5	ASSQHPSGEETQY
TRBV11-2	TRBJ1-3	ASSVRPTGNSGNTIY
TRBV19	TRBJ1-2	ASLPGQGNYGYT
TRBV6-5	TRBJ2-1	ASSPAPRNEQF
TRBV5-1	TRBJ2-3	ASSLGTATTDTQY
TRBV5-6	TRBJ1-2	ASSFGQGDDT
TRBV19	TRBJ2-5	ASSIGTGVPETQY
TRBV2	TRBJ2-1	ASSRTSGSKFSGNEQF
TRBV6-5	TRBJ2-5	ASRGDIRAQY
TRBV6-5	TRBJ1-2	ASHGGSGYT
TRBV1	TRBJ2-3	TSSPTLDLTRATDTQY
TRBV6-5	TRBJ1-3	ASTTGASTGNTIY
TRBV7-2	TRBJ1-6	ASSLVPGMGNSPLH
TRBV30	TRBJ2-5	AWSVVTGETQY
TRBV19	TRBJ1-3	ASSITTGYGNTIY
TRBV9	TRBJ2-3	ASSGRATDTQY
TRBV29-1	TRBJ1-2	SVDPMGGNYGYT
TRBV28	TRBJ2-5	ASSRMGAGEGRKTQY